These T cell receptor beta chains were read from a single sample in a study of blood T cell repertoires in COVID-19. Clones were read by immunoSEQ multiplex PCR, and TCRdb kept only the in-frame ones, dropping some. Of approximately 150,000 clones listed, about four fifths are singletons. Input material: peripheral blood. The receptor set was obtained from a man between 65 and 85 years old who had recovered from COVID-19. Each CDR3 is given with its conserved first and last residue.

TRBV19,TRBJ2-5,CASLSRDQETQYF
TRBV5-6,TRBJ2-3,CASSLFTTDTQYF
TRBV7-9,TRBJ2-7,CASSWGLADYEQYF
TRBV9,TRBJ2-3,CASSDRGTGAQYF
TRBV18,TRBJ2-3,CASSDTGADTQYF
TRBV14,TRBJ2-1,CASSQRQVPYNEQFF
TRBV30,TRBJ1-5,CAWSRQGNSNQPQHF
TRBV3-1/TRBV3-2,TRBJ1-1,CASSRSGYNTEAFF
TRBV4-1,TRBJ2-2,CASSHGLAGNTGELFF
TRBV6-2/TRBV6-3,TRBJ2-3,CASSRAGTTDTQYF
TRBV25-1,TRBJ1-2,CASSAEGERGYTF
TRBV12-3/TRBV12-4,TRBJ2-7,CASSLTSYEQYF
TRBV29-1,TRBJ2-5,CSVEDTEQETQYF
TRBV7-9,TRBJ2-1,CASSLGTGALQQFF
TRBV6-1,TRBJ2-1,CASSDLRQGTGNEQFF
TRBV30,TRBJ1-2,CAWSVVRGDNYGYTF
TRBV7-2,TRBJ2-1,CASSRGTSGSDEQFF
TRBV5-8,TRBJ1-2,CASRRSNYGYTF
TRBV6-2/TRBV6-3,TRBJ1-2,CASSIQGANYGYTF
TRBV6-2/TRBV6-3,TRBJ2-3,CASSYSRETDTQYF
TRBV6-2/TRBV6-3,TRBJ2-7,CASSSFDRAHF
TRBV18,TRBJ2-4,CASSPPFGGANIQYF
TRBV6-1,TRBJ2-1,CASSDAAGGPVEQFF
TRBV5-1,TRBJ1-1,CASSLSDNPGTEAFF
TRBV2,TRBJ1-2,CASSEMTGGDYGYTF
TRBV7-9,TRBJ2-3,CASSSLDRGDTQYF
TRBV10-3,TRBJ2-1,CAINIGGLAGNDEQFF
TRBV7-2,TRBJ2-1,CASSTGLAQFF
TRBV4-2,TRBJ2-1,CASSQDRTSSHEQFF
TRBV27,TRBJ1-2,CASSFGSTGGLRGYTF
TRBV7-2,TRBJ2-2,CASSFGAGTGELFF
TRBV18,TRBJ1-5,CASSLADSSNQPQHF
TRBV27,TRBJ2-1,CASSVTGPSYNEQFF
TRBV25-1,TRBJ2-3,CASSEIGLAGGGTDTQYF
TRBV18,TRBJ2-1,CASSPAGSLSYNEQFF
TRBV3-1/TRBV3-2,TRBJ2-7,CASSQELEQYF
TRBV6-5,TRBJ1-1,CASSGQEGGNTEAFF
TRBV11-2,TRBJ2-7,CASSLVASGGNYEQYF
TRBV9,TRBJ1-6,CASSVVPFSVFGSPLHF
TRBV9,TRBJ1-2,CASSVGGQHWPGYTF
TRBV18,TRBJ2-5,CASSPLTRSETQYF
TRBV6-5,TRBJ2-2,CASSLTLAGVGELFF
TRBV19,TRBJ2-7,CASSIAGQVLYEQYF
TRBV27,TRBJ2-3,CASSSGDTYTDTQYF
TRBV4-1,TRBJ1-2,CASSQDTLSRRGSYGYTF
TRBV10-3,TRBJ2-1,CAISGSRDRSGYNEQFF
TRBV3-1/TRBV3-2,TRBJ1-4,CASSQQTPTREKLFF
TRBV10-3,TRBJ2-2,CAITPSGRTGELFF
TRBV6-5,TRBJ1-2,CASSYGSTGYGYTF
TRBV27,TRBJ1-1,CASSPGEGTEAFF
TRBV23-1,TRBJ2-7,CASIRQGTYEQYF
TRBV7-9,TRBJ1-1,CASSSQQGKAFF
TRBV4-1,TRBJ2-5,CASSQGLRGGETQYF
TRBV29-1,TRBJ2-1,CSVDRLTSGSYNEQFF
TRBV30,TRBJ2-7,CAWTGDSYEQYF
TRBV5-4,TRBJ1-3,CASSFDGSSGNTIYF
TRBV6-5,TRBJ1-2,CASSSTGTGYGYTF